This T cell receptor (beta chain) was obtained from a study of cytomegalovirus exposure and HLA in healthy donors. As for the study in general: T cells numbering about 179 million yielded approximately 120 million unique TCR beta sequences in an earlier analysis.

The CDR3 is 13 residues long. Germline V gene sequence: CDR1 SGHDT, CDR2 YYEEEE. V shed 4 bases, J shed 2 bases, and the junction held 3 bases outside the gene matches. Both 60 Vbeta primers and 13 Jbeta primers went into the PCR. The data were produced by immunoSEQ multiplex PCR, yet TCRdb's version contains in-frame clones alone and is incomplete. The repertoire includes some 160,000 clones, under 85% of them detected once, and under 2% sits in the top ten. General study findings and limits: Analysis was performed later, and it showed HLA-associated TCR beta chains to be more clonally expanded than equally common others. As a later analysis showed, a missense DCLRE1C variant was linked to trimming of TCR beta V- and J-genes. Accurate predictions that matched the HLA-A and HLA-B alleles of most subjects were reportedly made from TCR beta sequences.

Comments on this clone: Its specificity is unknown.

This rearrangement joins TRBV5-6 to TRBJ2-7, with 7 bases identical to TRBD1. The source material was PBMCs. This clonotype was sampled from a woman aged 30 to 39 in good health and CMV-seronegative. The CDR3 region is CASSPGQTYEQYF. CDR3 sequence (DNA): TGTGCCAGCAGCCCGGGACAGACCTACGAGCAGTACTTC.